This T cell receptor (beta chain) was sequenced for a study of shared clonotypes between healthy human individuals. TCRdb's table, derived via immunoSEQ multiplex PCR, lists solely in-frame clones and lacks some. The sample yields over a million clones, over 95% seen once. Deletions cut 3 bases from V and 6 bases from J, with 18 bases between. CDR3 length: 15 residues. Germline V CDR1 and CDR2: SNHLY, FYNNEI. Input material: naive CD4+ T cells sorted from blood. As to subset: CD45RA+ positively selected. The rearrangement joins TRBV2 to TRBJ2-7, with D possibly TRBD2 on 5 matching bases. The sequence was obtained from a man aged 25 to 40 in good health. The DNA for the CDR3 is TGTGCCAGCAGTGAGGCGAAGGGAGCTGGCTCCGAGCAGTACTTC. Residues: CASSEAKGAGSEQYF.